The rows below give T cell receptor beta chains drawn from one sample of a study of blood T cell repertoires in COVID-19. Assay used: immunoSEQ multiplex PCR; TCRdb lists only in-frame clones, some missing. Here the sample spans 75,000 to 95,000 clones, around nine tenths being singletons. What was sequenced was peripheral blood. These receptor sequences come from a woman between 55 and 75 years old with COVID-19, enrolled during active disease. Both conserved end residues are part of each CDR3. A D gene is named only where the DNA matches it firmly. The size entry is marked missing in some rows and otherwise reads once, few, many or a size class.

>-|-|TRBJ2-2|TRBV2
TGTGCCAGCAGTGAAATAAAGAACACCGGGGAGCTGTTTTTT
CASSEIKNTGELFF
>-|-|TRBJ1-6|TRBV9
TGTGCCAGCAGCGTAGGCCCCCCGGGATCACCCCTCCACTTT
CASSVGPPGSPLHF
>-|-|TRBJ2-3|TRBV7-9
TGTGCCAGCAGCTTACAATATAGGGGGGATACGCAGTATTTT
CASSLQYRGDTQYF
>-|-|TRBJ2-3|TRBV7-9
TGTGCCAGCAGCCCAGGCAGGGGCACAGATACGCAGTATTTT
CASSPGRGTDTQYF
>TRBD1|-|TRBJ2-3|TRBV12-3/TRBV12-4
TGTGCCAGCAGACAGGGGAGCACAGATACGCAGTATTTT
CASRQGSTDTQYF
>TRBD1|many|TRBJ1-5|TRBV4-2
TGTGCCAGCAGCTCGACAGGGAATCAGCCCCAGCATTTT
CASSSTGNQPQHF
>-|-|TRBJ2-6|TRBV7-3
TGTGCCAGCAGCCAAGTACAGGGACCTGGGGCCAACGTCCTGACTTTC
CASSQVQGPGANVLTF
>TRBD2|-|TRBJ2-5|TRBV9
TGTGCCAGCAGCGTACGCCCTAGCGGGGAAGAGACCCAGTACTTC
CASSVRPSGEETQYF
>-|-|TRBJ2-5|TRBV29-1
TGCAGCGTGGAAACCGGGCTAAGGGGGACCCAGTACTTC
CSVETGLRGTQYF
>-|-|TRBJ2-7|TRBV4-3
TGCGCCAGCAGCCAAGATCCTGGGGCGGGAAGGGAGCAGTACTTC
CASSQDPGAGREQYF
>-|once|TRBJ2-2|TRBV7-2
TGTGCCAGCAGCTTAGGGCAGGGCACCGGGGAGCTGTTTTTT
CASSLGQGTGELFF
>-|-|TRBJ1-6|TRBV9
TGTGCCAGCAGCGTAGAGGGCAGGGGAGAATCACCCCTCCACTTT
CASSVEGRGESPLHF
>TRBD1|-|TRBJ1-2|TRBV2
TGTGCCAGCAGTTTTCAGGGGGAATATGGCTACACCTTC
CASSFQGEYGYTF
>TRBD1|once|TRBJ2-5|TRBV27
TGTGCCAGCAGTTTATCTCCGACAGGGAATATGGAGACCCAGTACTTC
CASSLSPTGNMETQYF
>-|once|TRBJ1-1|TRBV4-1
TGCGCCAGCAGCCAAGAGGGAGTCTTGCAGAAGAACACTGAAGCTTTCTTT
CASSQEGVLQKNTEAFF
>-|-|TRBJ2-1|TRBV10-1
TGCGCCAGCAGTGCCCCAGGCGGGGGCGAGCAGTTCTTC
CASSAPGGGEQFF
>TRBD2|-|TRBJ2-1|TRBV7-2
TGTGCCAGCAGCCCAGTTGAGCTAGCGGCCTCTTGGGTCTTC
CASSPVELAASWVF
>-|-|TRBJ2-7|TRBV11-2
TGTGCCAGCAGCCCCCTCCTCGAGCAGTACTTC
CASSPLLEQYF
>TRBD1|once|TRBJ1-2|TRBV19
TGTGCCAGTAGTATAGATTTACAGGGGTGGTATGGCTACACCTTC
CASSIDLQGWYGYTF
>-|-|TRBJ2-1|TRBV11-2
TGTGCCACCGGCGAGGGTACCAACAATGAGCAGTTCTTC
CATGEGTNNEQFF
>TRBD1|-|TRBJ1-3|TRBV7-2
TGTGCCAGCAGCCCGCACCAGACAGGGAGTGGAAACACCATATATTTT
CASSPHQTGSGNTIYF
>TRBD2|-|TRBJ2-1|TRBV5-1
TGCGCCAGCAGCCCCACGTCAACCACGGGACTATACAATGAGCAGTTCTTC
CASSPTSTTGLYNEQFF
>TRBD2|-|TRBJ2-1|TRBV18
TGTGCCAGCTCACCGGCTAGCGGGGGCTTCAATGAGCAGTTCTTC
CASSPASGGFNEQFF
>-|-|TRBJ2-1|TRBV6-6
TGTGCCAGCAGGCCTACCCCCGACTCACACAATGAGCAGTTCTTC
CASRPTPDSHNEQFF
>-|-|TRBJ1-2|TRBV11-1
TGTGCCAGCAGCCCCGGCCCGGGCTATGGCTACACCTTC
CASSPGPGYGYTF
>-|-|TRBJ2-5|TRBV2
TGTGCCAGCAGTGATCAGGGAGGATGGGAGACCCAGTACTTC
CASSDQGGWETQYF
>TRBD2|-|TRBJ2-1|TRBV5-8
TGTGCCAGCAGCCCAGAGCGGGGGAGCTCCTACAATGAGCAGTTCTTC
CASSPERGSSYNEQFF
>TRBD1|once|TRBJ1-4|TRBV5-4
TGTGCCAGCAAGGGACAGCTAAATGAAAAACTGTTTTTT
CASKGQLNEKLFF
>-|-|TRBJ1-5|TRBV6-5
TGTGCCAGCAGCCTACTAAATTATAGCAATCAGCCCCAGCATTTT
CASSLLNYSNQPQHF
>TRBD1|-|TRBJ2-7|TRBV3-1/TRBV3-2
TGTGCCAGCAGCCTCCCGGGACAGGGAGACGAGCAGTACTTC
CASSLPGQGDEQYF
>TRBD1|-|TRBJ2-6|TRBV5-1
TGCGCCAGCAGCTCTCCGGGACAGGGGGCGCGTCGTGGGGCCAACGTCCTGACTTTC
CASSSPGQGARRGANVLTF
>-|-|TRBJ1-4|TRBV4-1
TGCGCCAGCAGCCCCTTTGCGGGAGAAAAACTGTTTTTT
CASSPFAGEKLFF
>TRBD2|-|TRBJ2-2|TRBV27
TGTGTCACTAGAGCGGGGGTGATCACCGGGGAGCTGTTTTTT
CVTRAGVITGELFF
>-|-|TRBJ1-5|TRBV7-8
TGTGCCAGCAGCTTAGAATCTCGGGTGACCAGCCAGCCCCAGCATTTT
CASSLESRVTSQPQHF
>TRBD1|-|TRBJ2-7|TRBV7-6
TGTGCCAGCAGCTTAGTAGGGACAGGGGGGCTCGAGCAGTACTTC
CASSLVGTGGLEQYF
>TRBD1|few|TRBJ1-2|TRBV30
TGTGCCTGGGGGACAGGGTTTGGCTACACCTTC
CAWGTGFGYTF
>-|-|TRBJ1-1|TRBV7-9
TGTGCCAGCAGCTTTGGGCGGGACGCTGAAGCTTTCTTT
CASSFGRDAEAFF
>-|-|TRBJ1-2|TRBV6-2/TRBV6-3
TGTGCCAGCAGCGAGGAAGCGTATGGCTACACCTTC
CASSEEAYGYTF
>-|-|TRBJ1-1|TRBV6-2/TRBV6-3
TGTGCCAGCAGTAATAGGATGACGGGACAAGGGGCTGAAGCTTTCTTT
CASSNRMTGQGAEAFF
>-|-|TRBJ1-5|TRBV19
TGTGCCAGTTCAAAAGCGGCGCAGGGGATTCAGCCCCAGCATTTT
CASSKAAQGIQPQHF
>-|once|TRBJ2-3|TRBV7-2
TGTGCCAGCAGCTCCCAGACTGGAGATACGCAGTATTTT
CASSSQTGDTQYF
>TRBD1|-|TRBJ2-5|TRBV10-3
TGTGCCATCAGGGGGACAGAACAAGAGACCCAGTACTTC
CAIRGTEQETQYF
>-|-|TRBJ1-3|TRBV9
TGTGCCAGCAGCGAAAACCCGAAAAGTGGCGGAAACACCATATATTTT
CASSENPKSGGNTIYF
>-|-|TRBJ2-5|TRBV12-3/TRBV12-4
TGTGCCAGCAGCCTGACAGAACAAGAGACCCAGTACTTC
CASSLTEQETQYF
>-|-|TRBJ2-3|TRBV3-1/TRBV3-2
TGTGCCAGCAGCCCCTATTCCCGCACAGATACGCAGTATTTT
CASSPYSRTDTQYF
>TRBD1|-|TRBJ2-7|TRBV19
TGTGCCAGTAGTTTGGGGGACAGGGGGCGGGACGAGCAGTACTTC
CASSLGDRGRDEQYF
>-|-|TRBJ2-6|TRBV3-1/TRBV3-2
TGTGCCAGCAGCCAAGGCTGGGGCCGCGTACCACGCTCTGGGGCCAACGTCCTGACTTTC
CASSQGWGRVPRSGANVLTF
>TRBD1|-|TRBJ1-6|TRBV2
TGTGCCAGCAGGACAGGGAATGGGCCCCTCCACTTT
CASRTGNGPLHF
>-|-|TRBJ1-6|TRBV4-2
TGTGCCAGCAGCCAAGAACGGCGGGATTCACCCCTCCACTTT
CASSQERRDSPLHF
>TRBD1|once|TRBJ2-2|TRBV10-3
TGTGCCATCAGTGATACAGGGGCGGACACCGGGGAGCTGTTTTTT
CAISDTGADTGELFF
>TRBD2|-|TRBJ2-1|TRBV29-1
TGCAGCGTTGCTGGACTAGCGAATGGCGAGCAGTTCTTC
CSVAGLANGEQFF
>TRBD1|-|TRBJ1-2|TRBV4-1
TGCGCCACCACGGGACAGGGTGGGGGCTACACCTTC
CATTGQGGGYTF
>TRBD1|-|TRBJ1-6|TRBV18
TGTGCCAGCTCACCATTTCTTCCAGGACAGGGGGGTTCACCCCTCCACTTT
CASSPFLPGQGGSPLHF
>TRBD2|-|TRBJ2-1|TRBV18
TGTGCCAGCTCACCCCTGATCCCAGCGGGGGTCTACAATGAGCAGTTCTTC
CASSPLIPAGVYNEQFF